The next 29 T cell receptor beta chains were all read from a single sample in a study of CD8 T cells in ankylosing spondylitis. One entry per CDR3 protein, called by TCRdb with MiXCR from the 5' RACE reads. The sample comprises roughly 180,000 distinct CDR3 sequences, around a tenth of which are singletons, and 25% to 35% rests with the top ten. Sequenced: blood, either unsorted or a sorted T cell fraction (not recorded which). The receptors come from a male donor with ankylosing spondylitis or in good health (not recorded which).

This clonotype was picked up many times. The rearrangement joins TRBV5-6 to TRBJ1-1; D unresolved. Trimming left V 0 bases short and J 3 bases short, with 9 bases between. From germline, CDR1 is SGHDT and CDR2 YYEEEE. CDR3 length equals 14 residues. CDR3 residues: CASSLVGGYTEAFF. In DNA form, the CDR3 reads TGTGCCAGCAGCTTGGTTGGAGGGTACACTGAAGCTTTCTTT.

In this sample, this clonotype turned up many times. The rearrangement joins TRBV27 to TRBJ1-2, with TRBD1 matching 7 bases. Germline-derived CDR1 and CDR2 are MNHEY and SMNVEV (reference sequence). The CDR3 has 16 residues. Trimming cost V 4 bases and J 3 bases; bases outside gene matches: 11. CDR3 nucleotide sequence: TGTGCCAGCAGTTCCCGCCAGGGGGGGAGGGACTATGGCTACACCTTC. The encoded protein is CASSSRQGGRDYGYTF.

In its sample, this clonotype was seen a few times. In DNA, the CDR3 is TGTGCCAGCAGACCGGGGACAGAAAACACAGATACGCAGTATTTT. This gives the protein CASRPGTENTDTQYF. This chain uses TRBV3-1 with TRBJ2-3; 7 bases match TRBD1. The CDR3 extends over 15 amino acids. CDR1 LGHDT and CDR2 YNNKEL come from the germline V gene (reference sequence). V trimming: 6 bases; J trimming: 2 bases; junction bases outside the gene matches: 8.

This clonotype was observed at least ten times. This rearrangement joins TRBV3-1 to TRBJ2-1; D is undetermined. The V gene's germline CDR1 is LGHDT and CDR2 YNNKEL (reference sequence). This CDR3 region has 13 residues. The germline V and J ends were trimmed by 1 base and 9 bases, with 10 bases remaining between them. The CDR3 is CASSQARQSEQFF. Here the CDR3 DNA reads TGTGCCAGCAGCCAAGCACGCCAGAGTGAGCAGTTCTTC.

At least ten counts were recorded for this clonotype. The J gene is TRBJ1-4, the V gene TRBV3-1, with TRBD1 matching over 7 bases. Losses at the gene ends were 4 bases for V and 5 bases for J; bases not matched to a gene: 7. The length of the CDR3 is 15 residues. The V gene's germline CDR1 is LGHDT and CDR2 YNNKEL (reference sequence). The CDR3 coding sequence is TGTGCCAGCAGCCCCGCTAGGGGGCGCAATGAAAAACTGTTTTTT. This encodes CASSPARGRNEKLFF.

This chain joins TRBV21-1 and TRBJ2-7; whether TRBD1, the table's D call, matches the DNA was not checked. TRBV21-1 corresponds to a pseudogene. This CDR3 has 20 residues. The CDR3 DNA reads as TGTGCCAGCAGCAAAGAGGTTTGTATGGAGCCCGGGACACCATCCTACGAGCAGTACTTC. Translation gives CASSKEVCMEPGTPSYEQYF.

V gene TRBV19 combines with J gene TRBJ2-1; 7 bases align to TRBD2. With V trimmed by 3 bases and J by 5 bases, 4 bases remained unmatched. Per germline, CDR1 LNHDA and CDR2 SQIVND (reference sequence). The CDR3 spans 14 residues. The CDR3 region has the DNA TGTGCCAGTAGTATTGTCCGGGGGGACAATGAGCAGTTCTTC. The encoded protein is CASSIVRGDNEQFF.

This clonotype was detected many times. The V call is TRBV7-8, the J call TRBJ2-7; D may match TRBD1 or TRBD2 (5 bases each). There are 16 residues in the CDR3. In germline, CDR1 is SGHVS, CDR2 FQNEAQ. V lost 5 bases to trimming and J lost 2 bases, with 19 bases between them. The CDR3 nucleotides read TGTGCCAGCAGCCGAGGGGCAGTTGGGAAAACCTACGAGCAGTACTTC. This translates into CASSRGAVGKTYEQYF.

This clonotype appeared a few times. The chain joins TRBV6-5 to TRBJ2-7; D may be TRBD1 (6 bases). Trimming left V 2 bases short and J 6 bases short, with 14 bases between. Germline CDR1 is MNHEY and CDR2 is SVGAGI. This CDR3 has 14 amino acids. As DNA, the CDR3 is TGTGCCAGCAGTTACGTCGCAGGGGCGACCGAGCAGTACTTC. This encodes CASSYVAGATEQYF.

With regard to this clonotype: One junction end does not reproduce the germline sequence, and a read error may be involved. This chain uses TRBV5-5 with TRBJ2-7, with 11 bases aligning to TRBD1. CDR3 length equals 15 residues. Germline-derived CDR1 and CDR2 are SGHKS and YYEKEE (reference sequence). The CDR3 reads CAGSRTGGAASEQYF. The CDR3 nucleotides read TGTGCCGGCAGCCGGACAGGGGGCGCCGCGTCTGAGCAGTACTTC.

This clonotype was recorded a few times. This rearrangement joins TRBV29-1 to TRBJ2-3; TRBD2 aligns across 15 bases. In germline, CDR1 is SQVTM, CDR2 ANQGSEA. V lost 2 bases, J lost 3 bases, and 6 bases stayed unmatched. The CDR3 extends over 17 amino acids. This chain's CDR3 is CSVEKGGTSGRTDTQYF. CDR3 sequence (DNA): TGCAGCGTTGAAAAGGGAGGGACTAGCGGGAGGACAGATACGCAGTATTTT.

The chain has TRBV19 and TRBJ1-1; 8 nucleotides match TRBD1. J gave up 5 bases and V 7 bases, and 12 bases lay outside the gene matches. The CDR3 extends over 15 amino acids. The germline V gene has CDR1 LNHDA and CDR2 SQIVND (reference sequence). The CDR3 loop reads CASTRTGRRETEAFF. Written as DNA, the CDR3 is TGTGCCAGTACCAGGACAGGGCGTCGGGAGACTGAAGCTTTCTTT. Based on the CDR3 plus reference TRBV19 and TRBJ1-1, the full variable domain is DGGITQSPKYLFRKEGQNVTLSCEQNLNHDAMYWYRQDPGQGLRLIYYSQIVNDFQKGDIAEGYSVSREKKESFPLTVTSAQKNPTAFYLCASTRTGRRETEAFFGQGTRLTVV.

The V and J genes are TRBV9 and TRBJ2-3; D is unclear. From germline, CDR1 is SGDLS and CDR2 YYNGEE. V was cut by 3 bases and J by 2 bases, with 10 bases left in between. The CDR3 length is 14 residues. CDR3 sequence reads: CASSGPSITDTQYF. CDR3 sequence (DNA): TGTGCCAGCAGCGGTCCGTCGATCACAGATACGCAGTATTTT.

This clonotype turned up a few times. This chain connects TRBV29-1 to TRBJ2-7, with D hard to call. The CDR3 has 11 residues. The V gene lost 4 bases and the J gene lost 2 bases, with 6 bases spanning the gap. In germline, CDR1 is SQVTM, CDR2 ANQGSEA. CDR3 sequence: CSVGAAYEQYF. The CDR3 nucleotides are TGCAGCGTTGGGGCGGCCTACGAGCAGTACTTC.

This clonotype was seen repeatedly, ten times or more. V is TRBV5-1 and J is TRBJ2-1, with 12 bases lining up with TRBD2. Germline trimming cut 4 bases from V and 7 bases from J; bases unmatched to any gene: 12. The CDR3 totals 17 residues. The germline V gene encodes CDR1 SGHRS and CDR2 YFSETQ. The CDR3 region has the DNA TGCGCCAGCAGCGACCAATCGACTAGCGGGAGACTTAATGAGCAGTTCTTC. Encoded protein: CASSDQSTSGRLNEQFF.

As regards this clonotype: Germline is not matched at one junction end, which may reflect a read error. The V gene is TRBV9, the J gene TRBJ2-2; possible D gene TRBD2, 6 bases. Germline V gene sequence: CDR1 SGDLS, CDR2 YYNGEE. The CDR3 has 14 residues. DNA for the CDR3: TGTACCAGCAGCGTAGAGGGGAACGCCGGGGGGCTGTTTTTT. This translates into CTSSVEGNAGGLFF.

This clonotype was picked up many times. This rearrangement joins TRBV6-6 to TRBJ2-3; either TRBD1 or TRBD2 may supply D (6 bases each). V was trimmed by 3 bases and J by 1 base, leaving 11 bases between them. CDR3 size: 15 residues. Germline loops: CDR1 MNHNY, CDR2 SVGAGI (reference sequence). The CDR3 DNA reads TGTGCCAGCAGTTATAGGGGGGCGGGCACAGATACGCAGTATTTT. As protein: CASSYRGAGTDTQYF.

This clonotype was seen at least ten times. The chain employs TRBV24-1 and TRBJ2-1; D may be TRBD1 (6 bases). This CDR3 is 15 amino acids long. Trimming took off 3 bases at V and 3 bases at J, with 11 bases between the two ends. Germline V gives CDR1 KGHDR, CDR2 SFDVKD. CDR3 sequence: CATSDPGQIYNEQFF. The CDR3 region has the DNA TGTGCCACCAGTGATCCCGGACAGATCTACAATGAGCAGTTCTTC.

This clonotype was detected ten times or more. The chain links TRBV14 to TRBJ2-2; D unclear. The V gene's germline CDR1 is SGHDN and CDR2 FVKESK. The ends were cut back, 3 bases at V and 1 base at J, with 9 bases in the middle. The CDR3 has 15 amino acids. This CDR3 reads CASSQDIWNTGELFF. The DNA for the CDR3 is TGTGCCAGCAGCCAGGATATCTGGAACACCGGGGAGCTGTTTTTT.

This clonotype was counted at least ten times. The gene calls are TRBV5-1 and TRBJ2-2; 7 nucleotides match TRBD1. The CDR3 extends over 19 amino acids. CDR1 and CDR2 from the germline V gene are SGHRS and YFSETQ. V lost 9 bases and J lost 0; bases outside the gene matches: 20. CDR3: CAIQSYLQGLFSNTGELFF. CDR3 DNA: TGCGCCATCCAAAGTTACCTACAGGGGTTGTTCTCGAACACCGGGGAGCTGTTTTTT.

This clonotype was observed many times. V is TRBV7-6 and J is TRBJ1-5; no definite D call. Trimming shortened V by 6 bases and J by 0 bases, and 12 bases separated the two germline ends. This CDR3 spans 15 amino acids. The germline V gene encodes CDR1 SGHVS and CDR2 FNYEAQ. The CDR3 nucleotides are TGTGCCAGCAGACTCGGACTGGATAGCAATCAGCCCCAGCATTTT. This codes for CASRLGLDSNQPQHF.

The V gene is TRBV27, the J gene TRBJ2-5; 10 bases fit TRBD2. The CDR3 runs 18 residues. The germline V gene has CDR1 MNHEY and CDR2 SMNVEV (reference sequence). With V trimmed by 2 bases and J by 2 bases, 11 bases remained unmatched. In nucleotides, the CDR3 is TGTGCCAGCAGTTTAATGAGTGTTAGCGGGGGGCCACAAGAGACCCAGTACTTC. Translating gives CASSLMSVSGGPQETQYF.

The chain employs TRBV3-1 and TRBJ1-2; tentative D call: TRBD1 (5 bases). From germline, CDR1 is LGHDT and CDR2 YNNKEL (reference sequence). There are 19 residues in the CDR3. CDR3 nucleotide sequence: TGTACCTTCTGGGGGGTCCATGCGTCGGACTCCCTTGCTAACTATGGCTACACCTTC. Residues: CTFWGVHASDSLANYGYTF.

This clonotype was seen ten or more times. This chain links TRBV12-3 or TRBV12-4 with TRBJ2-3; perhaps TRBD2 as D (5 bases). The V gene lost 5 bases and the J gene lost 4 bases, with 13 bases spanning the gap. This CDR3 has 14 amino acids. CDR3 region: CASSTWTFPDTQYF. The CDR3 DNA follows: TGTGCCAGCAGTACTTGGACTTTCCCAGATACGCAGTATTTT.

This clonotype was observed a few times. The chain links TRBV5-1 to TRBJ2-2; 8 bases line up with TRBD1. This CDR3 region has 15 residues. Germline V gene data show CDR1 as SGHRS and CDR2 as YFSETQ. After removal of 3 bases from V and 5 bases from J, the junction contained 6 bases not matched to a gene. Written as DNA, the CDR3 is TGCGCCAGCAGCTCCGGACAGGGTGGTACCGGGGAGCTGTTTTTT. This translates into CASSSGQGGTGELFF.

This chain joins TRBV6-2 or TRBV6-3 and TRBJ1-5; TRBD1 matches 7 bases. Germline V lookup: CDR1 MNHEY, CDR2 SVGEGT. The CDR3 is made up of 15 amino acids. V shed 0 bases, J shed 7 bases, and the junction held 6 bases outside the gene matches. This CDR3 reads CASSYSGQGGQPQHF. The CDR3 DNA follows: TGTGCCAGCAGTTACTCGGGGCAGGGGGGCCAGCCCCAGCATTTT.

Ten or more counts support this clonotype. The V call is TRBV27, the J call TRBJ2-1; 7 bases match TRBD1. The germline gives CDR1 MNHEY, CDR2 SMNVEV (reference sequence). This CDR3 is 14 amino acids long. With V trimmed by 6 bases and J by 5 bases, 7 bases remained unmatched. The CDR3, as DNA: TGTGCCAGCAGATCGGACAGGTCTAACAATGAGCAGTTCTTC. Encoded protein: CASRSDRSNNEQFF.

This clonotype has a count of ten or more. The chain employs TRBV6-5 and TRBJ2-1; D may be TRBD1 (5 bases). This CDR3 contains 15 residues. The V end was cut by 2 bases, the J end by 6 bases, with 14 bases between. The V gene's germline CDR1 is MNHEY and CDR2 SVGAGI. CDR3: CASSYEQGALNEQFF. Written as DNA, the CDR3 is TGTGCCAGCAGTTACGAACAAGGGGCGCTCAATGAGCAGTTCTTC.

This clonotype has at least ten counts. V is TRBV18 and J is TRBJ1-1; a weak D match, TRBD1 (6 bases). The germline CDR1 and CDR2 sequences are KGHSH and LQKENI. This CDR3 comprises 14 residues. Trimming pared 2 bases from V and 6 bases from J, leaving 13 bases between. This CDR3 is CASSPTKQGPEAFF. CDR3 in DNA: TGTGCCAGCTCACCAACGAAACAGGGCCCTGAAGCTTTCTTT.